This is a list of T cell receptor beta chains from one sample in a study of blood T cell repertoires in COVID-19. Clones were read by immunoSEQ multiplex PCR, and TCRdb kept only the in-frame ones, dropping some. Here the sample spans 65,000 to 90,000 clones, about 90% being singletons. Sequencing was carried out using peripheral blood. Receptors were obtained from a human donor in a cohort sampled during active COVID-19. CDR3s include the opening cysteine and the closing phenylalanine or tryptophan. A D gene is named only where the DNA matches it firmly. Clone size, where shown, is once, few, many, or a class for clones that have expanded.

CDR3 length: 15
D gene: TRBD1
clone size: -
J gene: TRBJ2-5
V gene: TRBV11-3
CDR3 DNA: TGTGCCAGCAGCTTAGGGACAGGGATCCAAGAGACCCAGTACTTC
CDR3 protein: CASSLGTGIQETQYF

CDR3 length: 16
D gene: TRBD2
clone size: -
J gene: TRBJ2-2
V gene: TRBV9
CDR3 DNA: TGTGCCAGCAGCGTTGGGACTAGCGGTAACACCGGGGAGCTGTTTTTT
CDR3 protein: CASSVGTSGNTGELFF

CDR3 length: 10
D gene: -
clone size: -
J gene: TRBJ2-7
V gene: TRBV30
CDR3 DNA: TGTGCCGCTGGGGCGTACGAGCAGTACTTC
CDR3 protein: CAAGAYEQYF

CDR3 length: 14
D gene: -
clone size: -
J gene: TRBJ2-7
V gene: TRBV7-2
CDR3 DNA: TGTGCCAGCAGCTTTACAGGGCTTAAAGACGAGCAGTACTTC
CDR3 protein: CASSFTGLKDEQYF

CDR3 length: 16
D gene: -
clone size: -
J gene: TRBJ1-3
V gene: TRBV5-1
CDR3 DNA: TGCGCCAGCAGCTTGTCAGGGTATGAGGCTGGAAACACCATATATTTT
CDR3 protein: CASSLSGYEAGNTIYF

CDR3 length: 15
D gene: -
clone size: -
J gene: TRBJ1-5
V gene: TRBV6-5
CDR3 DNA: TGTGCCAGCAGGGCCACGGGACAAAAAAATCAGCCCCAGCATTTT
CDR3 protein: CASRATGQKNQPQHF

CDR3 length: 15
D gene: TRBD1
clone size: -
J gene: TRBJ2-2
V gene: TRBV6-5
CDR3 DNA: TGTGCCAGCAGTTACCGGGACAGGGGACCCGGGGAGCTGTTTTTT
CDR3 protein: CASSYRDRGPGELFF

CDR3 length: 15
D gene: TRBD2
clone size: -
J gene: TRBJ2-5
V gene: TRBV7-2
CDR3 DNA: TGTGCCAGCAGCCATCCGATAGCGGGGGCAGAGACCCAGTACTTC
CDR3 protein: CASSHPIAGAETQYF

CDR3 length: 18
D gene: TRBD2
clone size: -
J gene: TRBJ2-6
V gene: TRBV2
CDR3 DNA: TGTGCCAGCACCCGACTAGCGGGGGGGATCTCTGGGGCCAACGTCCTGACTTTC
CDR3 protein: CASTRLAGGISGANVLTF

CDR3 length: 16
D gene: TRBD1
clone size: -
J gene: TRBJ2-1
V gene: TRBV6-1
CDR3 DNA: TGTGCCAGCAGTGGGACAGGGGGCTATTTCGTAGGTGAGCAGTTCTTC
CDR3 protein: CASSGTGGYFVGEQFF

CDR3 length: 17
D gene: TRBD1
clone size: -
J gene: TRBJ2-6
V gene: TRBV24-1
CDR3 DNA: TGTGCCACCAGTGACTCGGACAGGCGCTCTGGGGCCAACGTCCTGACTTTC
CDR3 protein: CATSDSDRRSGANVLTF

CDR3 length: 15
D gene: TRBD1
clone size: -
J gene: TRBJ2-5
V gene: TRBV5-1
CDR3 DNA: TGCGCCAGCAGCGCGGACAGGGGAGGAGGGGAGACCCAGTACTTC
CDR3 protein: CASSADRGGGETQYF

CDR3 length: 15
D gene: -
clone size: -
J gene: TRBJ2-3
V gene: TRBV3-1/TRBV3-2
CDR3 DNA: TGTGCCAGCAGCTTCCCCGGGACTGACACAGATACGCAGTATTTT
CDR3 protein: CASSFPGTDTDTQYF

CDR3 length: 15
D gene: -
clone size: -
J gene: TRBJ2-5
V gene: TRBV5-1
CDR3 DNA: TGCGCCAGCAGCTTGGAGGTCAGGGTAGCAGAGACCCAGTACTTC
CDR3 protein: CASSLEVRVAETQYF

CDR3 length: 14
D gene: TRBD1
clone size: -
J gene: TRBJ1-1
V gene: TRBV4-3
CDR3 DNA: TGCGCCAGCAGCCAAGAAGACAGGGGCACTGAAGCTTTCTTT
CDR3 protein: CASSQEDRGTEAFF

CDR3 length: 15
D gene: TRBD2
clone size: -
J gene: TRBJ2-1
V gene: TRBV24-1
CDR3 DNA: TGTGCCACCAGTGATCCGCGGGGGGCGGGGGATGAGCAGTTCTTC
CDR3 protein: CATSDPRGAGDEQFF

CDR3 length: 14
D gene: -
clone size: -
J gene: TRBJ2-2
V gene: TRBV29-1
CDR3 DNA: TGCAGCGTTGTTGTGCAGGCTAACACCGGGGAGCTGTTTTTT
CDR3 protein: CSVVVQANTGELFF

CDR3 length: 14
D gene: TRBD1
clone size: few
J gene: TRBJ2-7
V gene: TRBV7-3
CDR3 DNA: TGTGCCAGCAGCGTGGGGACAGCCGCTACCGAGCAGTACTTC
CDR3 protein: CASSVGTAATEQYF

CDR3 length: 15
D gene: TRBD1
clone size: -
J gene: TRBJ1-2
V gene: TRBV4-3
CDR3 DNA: TGCGCCAGCAGCCAAGGGGCCAGGGGGCCTAGTGGCTACACCTTC
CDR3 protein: CASSQGARGPSGYTF

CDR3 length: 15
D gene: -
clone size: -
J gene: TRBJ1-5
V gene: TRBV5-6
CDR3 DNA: TGTGCCAGCAGCTTGGGGTACAGTTACAATCAGCCCCAGCATTTT
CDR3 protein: CASSLGYSYNQPQHF

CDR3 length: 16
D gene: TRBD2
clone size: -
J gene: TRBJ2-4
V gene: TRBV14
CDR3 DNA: TGTGCCAGCAGCCAGTTAAGCGGGGGGTTCAAAAACATTCAGTACTTC
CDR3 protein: CASSQLSGGFKNIQYF

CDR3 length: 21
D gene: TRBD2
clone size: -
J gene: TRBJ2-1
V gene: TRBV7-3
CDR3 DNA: TGTGCCAGCAGCCTCAACCCGGGACTAGCGGGGGTCCAAGGCTCCTACAATGAGCAGTTCTTC
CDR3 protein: CASSLNPGLAGVQGSYNEQFF

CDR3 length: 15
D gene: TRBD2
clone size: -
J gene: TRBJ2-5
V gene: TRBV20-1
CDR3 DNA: TGCAGTGCTAGTATAGCGGGGGGGCGAGGTGAGACCCAGTACTTC
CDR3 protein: CSASIAGGRGETQYF

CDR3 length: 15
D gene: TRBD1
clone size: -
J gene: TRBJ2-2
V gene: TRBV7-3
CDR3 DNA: TGTGCCAGCAGCACCAGACAGGGGGACACCGGGGAGCTGTTTTTT
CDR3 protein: CASSTRQGDTGELFF

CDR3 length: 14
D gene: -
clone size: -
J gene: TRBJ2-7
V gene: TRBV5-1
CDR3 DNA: TGCGCCAGCAGCTTGGTCACAGAGACCTACGAGCAGTACTTC
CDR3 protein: CASSLVTETYEQYF

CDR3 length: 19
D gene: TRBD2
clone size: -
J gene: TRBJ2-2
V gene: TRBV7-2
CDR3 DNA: TGTGCCAGCAGCTTAGCGGCGCTGGGACTAGCTGCGAACACCGGGGAGCTGTTTTTT
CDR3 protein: CASSLAALGLAANTGELFF

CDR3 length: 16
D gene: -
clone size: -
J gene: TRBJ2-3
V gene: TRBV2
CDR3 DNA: TGTGCCAGCAGCCCGGGGAGGTTGGCGAGCACAGATACGCAGTATTTT
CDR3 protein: CASSPGRLASTDTQYF

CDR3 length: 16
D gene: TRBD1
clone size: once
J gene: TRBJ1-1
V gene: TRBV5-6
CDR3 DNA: TGTGCCAGCAGCAGGGGACAGACGAGATTGAACACTGAAGCTTTCTTT
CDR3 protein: CASSRGQTRLNTEAFF

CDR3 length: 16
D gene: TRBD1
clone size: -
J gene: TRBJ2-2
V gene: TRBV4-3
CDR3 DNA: TGCGCCAGCAGCCAACAGGGGGTACAGAACACCGGGGAGCTGTTTTTT
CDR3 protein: CASSQQGVQNTGELFF

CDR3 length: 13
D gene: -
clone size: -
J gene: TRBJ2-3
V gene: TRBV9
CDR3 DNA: TGTGCCAGCAGCGTAGGACTCACAGATACGCAGTATTTT
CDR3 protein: CASSVGLTDTQYF

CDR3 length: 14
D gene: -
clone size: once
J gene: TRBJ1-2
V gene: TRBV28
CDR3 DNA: TGTGCCAGCAGTTTATCACAGGGAAGCTATGGCTACACCTTC
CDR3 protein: CASSLSQGSYGYTF

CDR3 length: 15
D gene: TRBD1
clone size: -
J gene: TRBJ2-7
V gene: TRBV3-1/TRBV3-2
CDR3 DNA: TGTGCCAGCAGCCAGACAGGGGTCGGCGCCTACGAGCAGTACTTC
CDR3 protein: CASSQTGVGAYEQYF

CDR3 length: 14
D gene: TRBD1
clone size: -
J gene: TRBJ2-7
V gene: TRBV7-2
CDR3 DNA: TGTGCCAGCTCCCCTCAACAGGGGGCGGGAGAGCAGTACTTC
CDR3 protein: CASSPQQGAGEQYF

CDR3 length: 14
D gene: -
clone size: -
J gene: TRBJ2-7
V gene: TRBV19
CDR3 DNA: TGTGCCAGTAGACAGACGGACAGTTCCTACGAGCAGTACTTC
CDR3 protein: CASRQTDSSYEQYF

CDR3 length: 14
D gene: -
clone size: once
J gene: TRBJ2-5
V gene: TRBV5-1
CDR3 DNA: TGCGCCACCAGACCCGCTAGCGTTCAAGAGACCCAGTACTTC
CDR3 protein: CATRPASVQETQYF

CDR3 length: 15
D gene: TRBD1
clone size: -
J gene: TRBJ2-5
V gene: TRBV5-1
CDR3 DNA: TGCGCCAGCAGCTTGGACAGGGGAGTCCAAGAGACCCAGTACTTC
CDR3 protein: CASSLDRGVQETQYF

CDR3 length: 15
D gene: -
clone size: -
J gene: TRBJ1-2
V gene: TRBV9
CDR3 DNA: TGTGCCAGCAGCGTAGCCCAGGGGCCGGCAGTAAGCTACACCTTC
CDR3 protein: CASSVAQGPAVSYTF

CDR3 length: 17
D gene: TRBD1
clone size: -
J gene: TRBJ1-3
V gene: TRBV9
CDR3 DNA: TGTGCCAGCAGCGTAGCTACTGGGACAGGGATAGGAAACACCATATATTTT
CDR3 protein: CASSVATGTGIGNTIYF

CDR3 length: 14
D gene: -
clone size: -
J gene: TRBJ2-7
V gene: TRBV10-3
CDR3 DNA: TGTGCCATCAGTGACCGCCAGTCCTCCTACGAGCAGTACTTC
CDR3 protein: CAISDRQSSYEQYF

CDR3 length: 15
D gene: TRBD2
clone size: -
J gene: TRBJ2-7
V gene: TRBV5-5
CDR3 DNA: TGTGCCAGCAGCTTGGCGGGACTAGTACGTTGGGAGCAGTACTTC
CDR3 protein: CASSLAGLVRWEQYF

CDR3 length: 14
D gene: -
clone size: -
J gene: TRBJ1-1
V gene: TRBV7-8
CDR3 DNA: TGTGCCAGCGGGCGGCGGGGCTGGGACACTGAAGCTTTCTTT
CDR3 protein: CASGRRGWDTEAFF

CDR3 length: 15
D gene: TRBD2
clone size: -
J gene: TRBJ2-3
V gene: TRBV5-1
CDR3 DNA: TGCGCCAGCAGCTTAAGCCTAGCGGGGGCAGATACGCAGTATTTT
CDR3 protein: CASSLSLAGADTQYF

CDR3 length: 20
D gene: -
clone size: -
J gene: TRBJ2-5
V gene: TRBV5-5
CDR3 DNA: TGTGCCAGCAGCTTGGTAGCGGTTGCAGGAGGTCTGGGCCGTCAAGAGACCCAGTACTTC
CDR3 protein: CASSLVAVAGGLGRQETQYF

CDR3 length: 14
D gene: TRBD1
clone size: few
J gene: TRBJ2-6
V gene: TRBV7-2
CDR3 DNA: TGTGCCAGCAGTCACGACAGGGGTACCAACGTCCTGACTTTC
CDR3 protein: CASSHDRGTNVLTF